Shown below are 5 T cell receptor beta chains from a single sample sequenced in a study of T cell responses to AZD1222 COVID-19 vaccine. Assay: immunoSEQ multiplex PCR; the TCRdb copy retains only in-frame clones and omits some. The profile shows around 35,000 clones, 70% to 90% of them singletons. This specimen was peripheral blood, taken 28 days after the second AZD1222 dose. The receptor source for this set is an adult who received the AZD1222 COVID-19 vaccine.

V usage is TRBV5-1 and J usage is TRBJ2-5; D possibly matches TRBD1 or TRBD2 (5 bases each). Germline V gene lookup returns CDR1 SGHRS and CDR2 YFSETQ. The CDR3 consists of 15 residues. V lost 4 bases and J 2 bases, leaving 15 bases between the germline ends. The CDR3 loop is CASSGIPGTQETQYF. CDR3 DNA: TGCGCCAGCAGCGGGATACCCGGGACGCAAGAGACCCAGTACTTC. Filled out from reference TRBV5-1 and TRBJ2-5, the complete variable domain reads KAGVTQTPRYLIKTRGQQVTLSCSPISGHRSVSWYQQTPGQGLQFLFEYFSETQRNKGNFPGRFSGRQFSNSRSEMNVSTLELGDSALYLCASSGIPGTQETQYFGPGTRLLVL.

The V and J genes are TRBV12-3 or TRBV12-4 and TRBJ2-7; no firm D call. The CDR3 extends over 12 amino acids. Trimming stripped 2 bases from V and 1 base from J, with 3 bases between. The chain's CDR3 is CASSLTSYEQYF. CDR3 DNA: TGTGCCAGCAGTTTAACGTCCTACGAGCAGTACTTC.

The CDR3: CASSISSGAPYEQYF. In DNA, the CDR3 is TGTGCCAGTAGTATTTCCAGCGGGGCCCCCTACGAGCAGTACTTC. The chain links TRBV19 to TRBJ2-7; 7 bases line up with TRBD2. CDR3 length: 15 amino acids. CDR1 and CDR2 (germline): LNHDA, SQIVND (reference sequence). The V segment lost 3 bases and the J segment 2 bases; nucleotides outside the gene matches: 7. Full variable domain (rest looked up from reference TRBV19 and TRBJ2-7): DGGITQSPKYLFRKEGQNVTLSCEQNLNHDAMYWYRQDPGQGLRLIYYSQIVNDFQKGDIAEGYSVSREKKESFPLTVTSAQKNPTAFYLCASSISSGAPYEQYFGPGTRLTVT.

The chain uses TRBV9 and TRBJ1-6, with 8 bases lining up with TRBD1. The CDR3 is 15 amino acids. The germline CDR1 and CDR2 sequences are SGDLS and YYNGEE. With V trimmed by 0 bases and J by 9 bases, 5 bases remained unmatched. This CDR3 reads CASSVGPGGGSPLHF. CDR3 in DNA: TGTGCCAGCAGCGTAGGACCAGGGGGCGGTTCACCCCTCCACTTT.

The genes are TRBV28 and TRBJ1-4; a weak D match, TRBD1 (5 bases). Germline lookup yields CDR1 MDHEN and CDR2 SYDVKM. Trimming removed 6 bases at V and 5 bases at J, with 13 bases between. The CDR3 contains 14 residues. For the CDR3, the DNA is TGTGCCAGCAGGGAAACGGGACGAAATGAAAAACTGTTTTTT. This gives the protein CASRETGRNEKLFF.